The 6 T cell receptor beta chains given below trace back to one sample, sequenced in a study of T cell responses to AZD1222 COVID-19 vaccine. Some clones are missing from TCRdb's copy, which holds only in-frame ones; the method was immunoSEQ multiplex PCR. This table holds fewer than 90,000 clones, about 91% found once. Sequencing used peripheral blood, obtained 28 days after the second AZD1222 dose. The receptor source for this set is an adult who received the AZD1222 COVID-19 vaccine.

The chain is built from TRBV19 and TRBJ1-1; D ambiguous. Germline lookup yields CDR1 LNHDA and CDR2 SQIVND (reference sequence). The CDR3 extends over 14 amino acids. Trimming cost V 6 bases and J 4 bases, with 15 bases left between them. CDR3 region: CASSFGSSSTEAFF. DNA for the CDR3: TGTGCCAGTAGCTTCGGGTCCAGTTCCACTGAAGCTTTCTTT.

In DNA, the CDR3 is TGTGCCAGCAGCAAAGGCAGGTCGCGCCCTTTGCATGGCTACACCTTC. It yields the protein CASSKGRSRPLHGYTF. The chain uses TRBV21-1 and TRBJ1-2; no DNA check was done on the table's D call, TRBD1. TRBV21-1 is a known pseudogene. The CDR3 spans 16 residues.

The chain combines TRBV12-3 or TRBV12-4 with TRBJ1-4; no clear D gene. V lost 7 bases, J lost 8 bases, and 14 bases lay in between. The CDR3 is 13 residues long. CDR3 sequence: CASTPGKEEKLFF. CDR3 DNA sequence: TGTGCCAGCACCCCTGGGAAAGAAGAAAAACTGTTTTTT.

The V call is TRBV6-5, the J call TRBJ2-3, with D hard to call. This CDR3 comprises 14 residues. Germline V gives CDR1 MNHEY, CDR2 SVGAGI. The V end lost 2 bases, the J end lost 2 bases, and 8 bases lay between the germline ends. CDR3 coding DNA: TGTGCCAGCAGTTACGGTCGGATCACAGATACGCAGTATTTT. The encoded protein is CASSYGRITDTQYF.

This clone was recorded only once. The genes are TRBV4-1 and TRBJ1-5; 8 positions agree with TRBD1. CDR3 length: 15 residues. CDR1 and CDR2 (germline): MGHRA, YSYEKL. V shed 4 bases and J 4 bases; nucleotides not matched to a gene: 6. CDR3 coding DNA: TGCGCCAGCAGCCCCTTGGACAGGGCTAATCAGCCCCAGCATTTT. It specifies CASSPLDRANQPQHF.

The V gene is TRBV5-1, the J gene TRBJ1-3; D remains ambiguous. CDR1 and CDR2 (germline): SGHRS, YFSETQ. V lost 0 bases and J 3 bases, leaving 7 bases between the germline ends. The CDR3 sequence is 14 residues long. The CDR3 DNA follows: TGCGCCAGCAGCTTGGTGGATTTTGGAAACACCATATATTTT. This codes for CASSLVDFGNTIYF.